These 20 T cell receptor beta chains originate from one sample sequenced in a study of T cells after yellow fever vaccination. TCRdb redid the calling of the 5' RACE reads with MiXCR, one entry per CDR3 protein. The sample includes around 110,000 distinct CDR3 sequences, approximately 8.4% of them seen just once. Sequenced here: CD8+ T cells sorted from PBMCs, sampled 45 days after the yellow fever booster vaccination. These receptors were collected from a man aged 25 to 40 who received the YFV17D yellow fever vaccine.

This clonotype was found many times. Written as DNA, the CDR3 is TGCAGTGCCGCCTCTTACAATGAGCAGTTCTTC. Translating gives CSAASYNEQFF. The chain carries TRBV20-1 and TRBJ2-1; no definite D call. V lost 6 bases, J lost 4 bases, and 7 bases lay in between. CDR1 and CDR2 from the germline V gene are DFQATT and SNEGSKA (reference sequence). This CDR3 region has 11 residues.

There are many counts of this clonotype. CDR3 residues: CASSPTGSAYEQYF. As DNA, the CDR3 is TGTGCCAGCAGTCCAACAGGGAGCGCCTACGAGCAGTACTTC. The chain joins TRBV25-1 to TRBJ2-7, with a tentative D call TRBD1 (6 bases). There are 14 residues in the CDR3. The V and J ends lost 5 bases and 2 bases respectively, with 13 bases between them. CDR1 and CDR2 from the germline V gene are MGHDK and SYGVNS.

This clonotype appeared many times. This sequence joins TRBV6-5 and TRBJ2-1; possible D gene TRBD2, 5 bases. This CDR3 contains 15 residues. Between the trimmed V and J ends, which lost 0 bases and 7 bases, there was a span of 13 bases. Germline V lookup: CDR1 MNHEY, CDR2 SVGAGI. Here the CDR3 DNA reads TGTGCCAGCAGTTACTCCGAGGGCAGCGTAAATGAGCAGTTCTTC. Its translation: CASSYSEGSVNEQFF.

V and J are TRBV20-1 and TRBJ2-7; TRBD1 matches at 8 bases. The germline gives CDR1 DFQATT, CDR2 SNEGSKA (reference sequence). This CDR3 is 13 amino acids long. The V and J ends lost 5 bases and 6 bases, in that order; junction bases with no gene match: 9. CDR3 in amino acids: CSAQTGAAIEQYF. The CDR3 nucleotides read TGCAGTGCTCAGACAGGGGCGGCCATCGAGCAGTACTTC.

This clonotype was observed many times. The chain employs TRBV7-8 and TRBJ2-1; 12 bases are a match to TRBD2. Germline loops: CDR1 SGHVS, CDR2 FQNEAQ. This CDR3 region has 15 residues. Trimming cost V 2 bases and J 10 bases; bases outside gene matches: 6. CDR3 residues: CASSLLLAGGVEQFF. CDR3 DNA: TGTGCCAGCAGCTTATTACTAGCGGGAGGAGTAGAGCAGTTCTTC.

This clonotype was detected ten times or more. The J gene is TRBJ2-1, the V gene TRBV27; unclear D gene. The CDR3 is made up of 13 amino acids. Trimming shortened V by 2 bases and J by 3 bases, and 5 bases separated the two germline ends. Germline CDR1 MNHEY, CDR2 SMNVEV (reference sequence). The CDR3 nucleotides read TGTGCCAGCAGTTTACAGAACTACAATGAGCAGTTCTTC. This codes for CASSLQNYNEQFF.

In its sample, this clonotype was seen many times. CDR3 nucleotide sequence: TGCGCCAGCAGCCCCGGGACAGGGCGGACCGGGGAGCTGTTTTTT. Its protein product is CASSPGTGRTGELFF. V is TRBV4-3 and J is TRBJ2-2, with 9 bases matching TRBD1. The junction had 5 bases not matched to a gene; V was cut back by 4 bases and J by 5 bases. Germline CDR1 LGHNA, CDR2 YSLEER. The CDR3 extends over 15 amino acids.

This clonotype was seen repeatedly, ten times or more. The germline gene is not matched at one end of the junction; a read error may be the cause. The chain recombines TRBV5-1 with TRBJ1-1; a weak D match, TRBD1 (6 bases). CDR3 length equals 14 residues. Germline CDR1 and CDR2: SGHRS and YFSETQ. CDR3 nucleotide sequence: TGCGCCAGCAGTTTGGGACAAATGAACACTGAAGCTTTCTTT. Translating gives CASSLGQMNTEAFF. The complete variable domain, with remaining parts taken from reference TRBV5-1 and TRBJ1-1, reads KAGVTQTPRYLIKTRGQQVTLSCSPISGHRSVSWYQQTPGQGLQFLFEYFSETQRNKGNFPGRFSGRQFSNSRSEMNVSTLELGDSALYLCASSLGQMNTEAFFGQGTRLTVV.

This clonotype has ten or more counts. The chain has TRBV24-1 and TRBJ2-1; 7 bases line up with TRBD1. The CDR3 is made up of 16 amino acids. The germline V gene has CDR1 KGHDR and CDR2 SFDVKD. Unmatched junction bases numbered 9, after V lost 4 bases and J lost 4 bases. CDR3 protein: CATSETGQGVYNEQFF. In DNA form, the CDR3 reads TGTGCCACCAGTGAGACAGGGCAGGGGGTTTACAATGAGCAGTTCTTC.

This clonotype has at least ten counts. The J gene is TRBJ2-7, the V gene TRBV12-3 or TRBV12-4; D uncertain. The V gene lost 4 bases and the J gene lost 0 bases, with 7 bases spanning the gap. The CDR3 spans 13 residues. The DNA for the CDR3 is TGTGCCAGCAGTTCCCCAGCCTCCTACGAGCAGTACTTC. Protein sequence: CASSSPASYEQYF.

This clonotype has at least ten counts. The V gene is TRBV3-1, the J gene TRBJ2-4; D gene uncertain. This CDR3 is built from 16 residues. V lost 1 base and J 0 bases, leaving 10 bases between the germline ends. Germline CDR1 reads LGHDT; CDR2 reads YNNKEL (reference sequence). CDR3 sequence reads: CASSQVKGLAKNIQYF. The CDR3 nucleotides are TGTGCCAGCAGCCAAGTGAAGGGCTTAGCCAAAAACATTCAGTACTTC.

The J gene is TRBJ2-7, the V gene TRBV7-9; maybe TRBD2 (5 bases). V lost 7 bases and J lost 4, with 14 bases in between. Looked up from germline, CDR1 is SEHNR and CDR2 is FQNEAQ (reference sequence). The CDR3 covers 13 residues. The CDR3 DNA reads as TGTGCCAGCACCTTTTCGGAGCGGTACGAGCAGTACTTC. Amino acid sequence: CASTFSERYEQYF.

This clonotype was observed at least ten times. The J gene is TRBJ2-2, the V gene TRBV29-1; D is unresolved. The CDR3 sequence is 13 residues long. Trimming pared 5 bases from V and 3 bases from J, leaving 10 bases between. CDR1 is SQVTM, CDR2 ANQGSEA, per germline. The chain's CDR3 is CSVPLQDTGELFF. The CDR3 DNA is TGCAGCGTTCCCCTTCAGGACACCGGGGAGCTGTTTTTT.

This clonotype showed up many times. The J gene is TRBJ2-7, the V gene TRBV21-1; the DNA was not compared with TRBD1, the D call given in the table. TRBV21-1 has pseudogene status. The CDR3 is 16 amino acids. Here the CDR3 reads CASSKAVRQGRTAQYF. CDR3 DNA: TGTGCCAGCAGCAAAGCGGTGAGACAGGGGCGGACGGCGCAGTACTTC.

This clonotype was seen repeatedly, ten times or more. The chain is built from TRBV12-3 or TRBV12-4 and TRBJ2-7; D is unresolved. This CDR3 spans 15 amino acids. Trimming removed 5 bases from V and 0 bases from J, with 14 bases in between. CDR3 amino acids: CASSAYLGPSYEQYF. CDR3 DNA sequence: TGTGCCAGCAGTGCGTATCTAGGGCCCTCCTACGAGCAGTACTTC.

At least ten counts were recorded for this clonotype. V is TRBV28 and J is TRBJ2-1; TRBD2 matches at 16 bases. CDR3 size: 17 residues. Trimming cost V 7 bases and J 7 bases; bases outside gene matches: 10. Looked up from germline, CDR1 is MDHEN and CDR2 is SYDVKM. CDR3 coding DNA: TGTGCCAGCAAGGGACTAGCGGGAGGGCCGGGAATAAATGAGCAGTTCTTC. Residues: CASKGLAGGPGINEQFF. Full variable domain (missing parts from reference TRBV28 and TRBJ2-1): DVKVTQSSRYLVKRTGEKVFLECVQDMDHENMFWYRQDPGLGLRLIYFSYDVKMKEKGDIPEGYSVSREKKERFSLILESASTNQTSMYLCASKGLAGGPGINEQFFGPGTRLTVL.

Ten or more counts support this clonotype. This chain joins TRBV30 and TRBJ1-1; D gene uncertain. Germline-derived CDR1 and CDR2 are GTSNPN and SVGIG (reference sequence). CDR3 length: 11 amino acids. V was shortened by 4 bases and J by 0 bases, with 3 bases between the two germline ends. CDR3 nucleotide sequence: TGTGCCTGGATCCTGAACACTGAAGCTTTCTTT. This translates into CAWILNTEAFF.

This clonotype was seen repeatedly, ten times or more. The chain has TRBV7-2 and TRBJ2-3; the D gene is possibly TRBD2 (5 bases). V lost 5 bases and J 6 bases, leaving 15 bases between the germline ends. CDR1 and CDR2 from the germline V gene are SGHTA and FQGNSA. This CDR3 spans 14 amino acids. The CDR3 loop is CASSPTTRGDTQYF. CDR3 coding DNA: TGTGCCAGCAGCCCCACAACCCGAGGGGATACGCAGTATTTT.

In this sample, this clonotype turned up many times. The J gene is TRBJ1-1, the V gene TRBV12-3 or TRBV12-4, with D unresolved. The CDR3 is 12 amino acids. Trimming removed 5 bases at V and 8 bases at J, with 12 bases between. Here the CDR3 DNA reads TGTGCCAGCAGTCCCCCGACATTCGAAGCTTTCTTT. Translation: CASSPPTFEAFF.

This clonotype showed up many times. The V and J genes are TRBV20-1 and TRBJ2-7; 8 nucleotides align to TRBD1. CDR3 size: 13 residues. V trimming: 3 bases; J trimming: 3 bases; junction bases outside the gene matches: 4. Germline V gene lookup returns CDR1 DFQATT and CDR2 SNEGSKA (reference sequence). In nucleotides, the CDR3 is TGCAGTGCTAGGGGGACAGGTGACTACGAGCAGTACTTC. Protein sequence: CSARGTGDYEQYF.